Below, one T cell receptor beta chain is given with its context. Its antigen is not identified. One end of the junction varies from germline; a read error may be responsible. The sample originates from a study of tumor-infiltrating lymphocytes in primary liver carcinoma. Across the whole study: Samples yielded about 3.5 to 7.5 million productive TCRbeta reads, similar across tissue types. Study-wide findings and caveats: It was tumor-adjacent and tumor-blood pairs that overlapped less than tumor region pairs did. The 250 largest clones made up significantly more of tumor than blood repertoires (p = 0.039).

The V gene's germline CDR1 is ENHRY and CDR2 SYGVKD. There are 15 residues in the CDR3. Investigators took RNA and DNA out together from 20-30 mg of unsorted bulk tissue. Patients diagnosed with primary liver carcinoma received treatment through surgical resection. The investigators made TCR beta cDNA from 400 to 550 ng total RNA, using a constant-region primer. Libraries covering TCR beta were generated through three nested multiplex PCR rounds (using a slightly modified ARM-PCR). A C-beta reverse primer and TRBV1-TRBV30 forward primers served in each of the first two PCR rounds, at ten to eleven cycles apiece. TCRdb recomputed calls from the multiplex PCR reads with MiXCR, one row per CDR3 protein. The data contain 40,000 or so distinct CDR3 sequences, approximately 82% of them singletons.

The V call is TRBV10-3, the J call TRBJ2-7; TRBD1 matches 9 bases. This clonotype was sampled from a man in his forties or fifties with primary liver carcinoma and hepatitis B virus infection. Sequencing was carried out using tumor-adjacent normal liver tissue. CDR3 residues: CAISYSDRGSYEQYF. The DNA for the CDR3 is TGTGCCATCAGTTATAGTGACAGGGGGTCCTATGAGCAGTACTTC.